This T cell receptor (beta chain) was recovered during a study of T-cell memory formation after mild COVID-19. A note on this clonotype: The junction departs from the called germline gene at one end, perhaps through a read error.

The CDR3 loop spans 14 amino acids. Germline CDR1 SGHRS, CDR2 YFSETQ. TCRdb reprocessed the 5' RACE reads with MiXCR, giving one entry per CDR3 protein. The top ten hold 20% to 25% of the sample, which has roughly 450,000 distinct CDR3 sequences, about 20% seen once. This receptor was obtained from a man aged 18 to 30 who had mild COVID-19 (a few samples of this study predate the infection). Cell type and time point are not known. This chain links TRBV5-1 with TRBJ2-5; 8 bases align to TRBD1. Sequenced: PBMCs or a T cell subset sorted from them (not recorded which). CDR3 region: CASSDQGAGETQHF. CDR3 DNA: TGCGCCAGCAGCGACCAGGGGGCAGGGGAGACCCAGCACTTC.